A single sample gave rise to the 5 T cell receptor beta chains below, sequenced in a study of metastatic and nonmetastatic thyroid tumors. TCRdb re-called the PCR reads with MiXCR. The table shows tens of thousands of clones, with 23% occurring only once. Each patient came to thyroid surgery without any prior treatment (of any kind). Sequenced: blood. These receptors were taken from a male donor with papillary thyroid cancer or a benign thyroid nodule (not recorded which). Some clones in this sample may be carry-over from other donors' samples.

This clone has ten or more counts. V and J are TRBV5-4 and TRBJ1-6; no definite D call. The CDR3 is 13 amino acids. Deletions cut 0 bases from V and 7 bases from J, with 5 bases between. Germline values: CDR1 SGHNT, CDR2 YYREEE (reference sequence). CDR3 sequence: CASSLEGNSPLHF. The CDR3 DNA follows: TGTGCCAGCAGCTTGGAGGGAAATTCACCCCTCCACTTT.

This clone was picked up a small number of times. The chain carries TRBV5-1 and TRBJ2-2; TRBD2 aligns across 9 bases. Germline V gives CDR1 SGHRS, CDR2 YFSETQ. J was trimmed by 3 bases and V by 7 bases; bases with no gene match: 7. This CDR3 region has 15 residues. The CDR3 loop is CASETGTSHTGELFF. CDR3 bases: TGCGCCAGCGAAACCGGGACTAGCCACACCGGGGAGCTGTTTTTT.

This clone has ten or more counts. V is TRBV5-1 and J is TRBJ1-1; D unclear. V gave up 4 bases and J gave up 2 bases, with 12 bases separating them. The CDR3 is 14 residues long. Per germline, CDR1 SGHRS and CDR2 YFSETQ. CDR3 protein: CASSLTYLNTEAFF. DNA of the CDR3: TGCGCCAGCAGCCTAACGTATCTCAACACTGAAGCTTTCTTT.

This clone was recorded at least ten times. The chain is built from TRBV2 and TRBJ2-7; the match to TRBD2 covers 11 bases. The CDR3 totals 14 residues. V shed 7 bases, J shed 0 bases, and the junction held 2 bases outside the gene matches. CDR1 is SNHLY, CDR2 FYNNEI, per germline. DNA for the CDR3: TGTGCCAGCACGACTAGCGGGGCCTCCTACGAGCAGTACTTC. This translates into CASTTSGASYEQYF.

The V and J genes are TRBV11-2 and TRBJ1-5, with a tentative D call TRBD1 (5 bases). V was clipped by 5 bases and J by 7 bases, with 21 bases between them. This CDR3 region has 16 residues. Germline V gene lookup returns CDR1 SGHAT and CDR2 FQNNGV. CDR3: CASSTRVWEGAQPQHF. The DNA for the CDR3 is TGTGCCAGCAGCACCAGGGTATGGGAAGGGGCCCAGCCCCAGCATTTT.